These 27 T cell receptor beta chains were all obtained from the same sample, sequenced in a study of T-cell reconstitution after alpha-beta-depleted transplantation in children. It was with unique molecular identifiers that the TCRbeta library was prepared. From the PCR reads, TCRdb called clonotypes with MiXCR, one entry per CDR3 protein. The sample lists 45,000 to 55,000 distinct CDR3 sequences; around 9.2% were seen once. The sequencing here drew on PBMCs, mostly from graft donor cells, taken 60 days after TCRalphabeta/CD19-depleted stem cell transplant. All receptors come from a male patient between 2 and 10 years old who had a stem cell transplant for chronic granulomatous disease, so the T cells may come from the graft donor.

This clonotype was picked up many times. The chain recombines TRBV5-1 with TRBJ1-1; TRBD1 aligns across 10 bases. In germline, CDR1 is SGHRS, CDR2 YFSETQ. V dropped 4 bases and J dropped 4; count of bases not matched to a gene: 10. The CDR3 has 16 residues. CDR3 sequence (DNA): TGCGCCAGCAGCGCCCGGACAGGGGGAGGTACCACTGAAGCTTTCTTT. Encoded protein: CASSARTGGGTTEAFF.

This clonotype was counted a few times. The J gene is TRBJ2-1, the V gene TRBV7-9, with D unclear. Germline values: CDR1 SEHNR, CDR2 FQNEAQ (reference sequence). Trimming stripped 4 bases from V and 0 bases from J, with 7 bases between. The CDR3 spans 14 residues. The CDR3 nucleotides are TGTGCCAGCAGCTCGCGGACCTCCTACAATGAGCAGTTCTTC. Translated: CASSSRTSYNEQFF. Based on the CDR3 plus reference TRBV7-9 and TRBJ2-1, the full variable domain is DTGVSQNPRHKITKRGQNVTFRCDPISEHNRLYWYRQTLGQGPEFLTYFQNEAQLEKSRLLSDRFSAERPKGSFSTLEIQRTEQGDSAMYLCASSSRTSYNEQFFGPGTRLTVL.

The chain carries TRBV5-1 and TRBJ1-6, with D possibly TRBD1 on 6 matching bases. Germline assignment: CDR1 SGHRS and CDR2 YFSETQ. V was clipped by 0 bases and J by 10 bases, with 20 bases between them. This CDR3 is 17 amino acids long. CDR3 sequence: CASSLERGAQGLSPLHF. CDR3 sequence (DNA): TGCGCCAGCAGCTTGGAGCGAGGTGCGCAGGGGTTATCACCCCTCCACTTT.

This sequence joins TRBV20-1 and TRBJ1-1, with D perhaps matching TRBD1 (6 bases). The length of the CDR3 is 14 residues. Germline CDR1 DFQATT, CDR2 SNEGSKA (reference sequence). V shed 6 bases and J shed 12 bases, with 26 bases lying between them. The CDR3: CSAEYRAGRFSTFF. In nucleotides, the CDR3 is TGCAGTGCCGAATACAGGGCTGGGCGCTTTTCTACTTTCTTT.

This clonotype was picked up many times. The chain couples TRBV20-1 to TRBJ1-4; D gene unclear. Trimming shortened V by 2 bases and J by 6 bases, and 16 bases separated the two germline ends. The CDR3 contains 15 residues. From germline, CDR1 is DFQATT and CDR2 SNEGSKA (reference sequence). The CDR3 region is CSARSFFLRDEKLFF. CDR3 in DNA: TGCAGTGCTAGATCCTTTTTTTTGAGGGATGAAAAACTGTTTTTT.

In its sample, this clonotype was seen many times. V and J are TRBV5-1 and TRBJ2-7, with 9 bases lining up with TRBD1. After removal of 0 bases from V and 6 bases from J, the junction contained 7 bases not matched to a gene. Germline CDR1 SGHRS, CDR2 YFSETQ. This CDR3 is built from 15 residues. DNA of the CDR3: TGCGCCAGCAGCTTGGCTCCGGGACAGGGAGGCGAGCAGTACTTC. This gives the protein CASSLAPGQGGEQYF.

The table lists this clonotype with many counts. In DNA, the CDR3 is TGTGCCAGCAGCTTACTGCTGAGCGAGCAGTACTTC. Its protein product is CASSLLLSEQYF. The chain has TRBV7-6 and TRBJ2-7; no firm D call. The V gene's germline CDR1 is SGHVS and CDR2 FNYEAQ. The CDR3 contains 12 residues. Trimming removed 2 bases from V and 6 bases from J, with 8 bases in between. Full variable domain (remainder filled in from reference TRBV7-6 and TRBJ2-7): GAGVSQSPRYKVTKRGQDVALRCDPISGHVSLYWYRQALGQGPEFLTYFNYEAQQDKSGLPNDRFSAERPEGSISTLTIQRTEQRDSAMYRCASSLLLSEQYFGPGTRLTVT.

This clonotype appeared many times. The V and J genes are TRBV6-1 and TRBJ1-6; weak D call: TRBD1 (5 bases). Germline CDR1 MNHNS, CDR2 SASEGT. With 3 bases removed from V and 13 bases from J, the gap between germline ends came to 16 bases. The CDR3 runs 14 residues. The CDR3 DNA follows: TGTGCCAGCAGTGACAGGGCCAGCTCGGGGCCCCTCCACTTT. It codes for CASSDRASSGPLHF.

This clonotype was observed at least ten times. The V and J genes are TRBV10-3 and TRBJ2-5; TRBD1 matches 7 bases. Trimming cost V 7 bases and J 0 bases; bases outside gene matches: 2. The germline V gene has CDR1 ENHRY and CDR2 SYGVKD. The CDR3 extends over 13 amino acids. The CDR3 protein is CAIKGQDQETQYF. CDR3 coding DNA: TGTGCCATCAAAGGACAGGACCAAGAGACCCAGTACTTC.

This clonotype was detected many times. The gene calls are TRBV6-1 and TRBJ2-7; tentatively, D is TRBD1 (6 bases). Germline-derived CDR1 and CDR2 are MNHNS and SASEGT. V dropped 0 bases and J dropped 7 bases, with 7 bases sitting between them. The CDR3 covers 12 residues. CDR3 in DNA: TGTGCCAGCAGTGAAGCCCAGGGGGAGCAGTACTTC. This codes for CASSEAQGEQYF.

There are many counts of this clonotype. The chain links TRBV5-5 to TRBJ2-3; 12 bases are a match to TRBD2. V was pared by 4 bases and J by 0 bases, with 9 bases of the junction left unmatched. Germline V gene sequence: CDR1 SGHKS, CDR2 YYEKEE (reference sequence). This CDR3 is built from 18 residues. CDR3 DNA: TGTGCCAGCAGCACGGGACTAGCGGGTTACGCGAGCACAGATACGCAGTATTTT. Translation: CASSTGLAGYASTDTQYF. The complete variable domain, with remaining parts taken from reference TRBV5-5 and TRBJ2-3, reads DAGVTQSPTHLIKTRGQQVTLRCSPISGHKSVSWYQQVLGQGPQFIFQYYEKEERGRGNFPDRFSARQFPNYSSELNVNALLLGDSALYLCASSTGLAGYASTDTQYFGPGTRLTVL.

This clonotype was found many times. V and J are TRBV5-1 and TRBJ2-7; D gene ambiguous. The CDR3 is 11 amino acids. Trimming cost V 0 bases and J 5 bases, with 3 bases left between them. In germline, CDR1 is SGHRS, CDR2 YFSETQ. The CDR3 loop is CASSLAHEQYF. Written as DNA, the CDR3 is TGCGCCAGCAGCTTGGCCCACGAGCAGTACTTC.

This clonotype was observed at least ten times. This chain connects TRBV7-2 to TRBJ2-1, with TRBD2 identical over 14 bases. The V gene's germline CDR1 is SGHTA and CDR2 FQGNSA. J gave up 7 bases and V 5 bases, and 7 bases lay outside the gene matches. This CDR3 contains 16 residues. The CDR3 DNA is TGTGCCAGCAGCCGCTCCGGGACTAGCGGGAGAAATGAGCAGTTCTTC. Translated: CASSRSGTSGRNEQFF.

This clonotype was counted at least ten times. The chain links TRBV5-1 to TRBJ2-7; D is possibly TRBD1 (6 bases). The ends were cut back, 0 bases at V and 2 bases at J, with 9 bases in the middle. This CDR3 region has 14 residues. Germline CDR1 and CDR2: SGHRS and YFSETQ. CDR3 protein: CASSLGTAPYEQYF. DNA for the CDR3: TGCGCCAGCAGCTTGGGGACAGCCCCCTACGAGCAGTACTTC.

Many counts were recorded for this clonotype. The rearrangement links TRBV24-1 to TRBJ2-1, with 7 nucleotides matching TRBD1. This CDR3 spans 16 amino acids. The germline V gene encodes CDR1 KGHDR and CDR2 SFDVKD. Losses at the gene ends were 0 bases for V and 7 bases for J; bases not matched to a gene: 8. In nucleotides, the CDR3 is TGTGCCACCAGTGATTTGGGGGCAGGGGGTTGGAATGAGCAGTTCTTC. This gives the protein CATSDLGAGGWNEQFF.

The chain links TRBV11-2 to TRBJ2-7; D is undetermined. Germline V gene data show CDR1 as SGHAT and CDR2 as FQNNGV. The CDR3 is 11 amino acids. Between the trimmed V and J ends, which lost 1 base and 10 bases, there was a span of 8 bases. CDR3 coding DNA: TGTGCCAGCAGCTTAGGCGTGGGCCAGTACTTC. The encoded protein is CASSLGVGQYF. Full variable domain (outside the CDR3, taken from reference TRBV11-2 and TRBJ2-7): EAGVAQSPRYKIIEKRQSVAFWCNPISGHATLYWYQQILGQGPKLLIQFQNNGVVDDSQLPKDRFSAERLKGVDSTLKIQPAKLEDSAVYLCASSLGVGQYFGPGTRLTVT.

This clonotype was seen repeatedly, ten times or more. V and J are TRBV5-4 and TRBJ2-1, with 7 bases lining up with TRBD2. Germline CDR1 reads SGHNT; CDR2 reads YYREEE (reference sequence). The CDR3 consists of 15 residues. J lost 6 bases, V lost 1 base, and 7 bases had no gene match. This chain's CDR3 is CASSLCGRTTNEQFF. Here the CDR3 DNA reads TGTGCCAGCAGCTTGTGCGGGAGAACTACCAATGAGCAGTTCTTC.

Ten or more counts support this clonotype. The chain is built from TRBV6-1 and TRBJ2-2, with D perhaps TRBD1 or TRBD2 (5 bases each). Germline-derived CDR1 and CDR2 are MNHNS and SASEGT. This CDR3 region has 15 residues. With 4 bases removed from V and 1 base from J, the gap between germline ends came to 10 bases. The CDR3 DNA reads as TGTGCCAGCAGTGTTCGGGACGGGAACACCGGGGAGCTGTTTTTT. It yields the protein CASSVRDGNTGELFF.

This clonotype was detected many times. The chain carries TRBV15 and TRBJ2-5; TRBD2 might be the D (6 bases). With 3 bases removed from V and 2 bases from J, the gap between germline ends came to 10 bases. Germline loops: CDR1 LNHNV, CDR2 YYDKDF (reference sequence). The length of the CDR3 is 14 residues. The CDR3 protein is CATSREGLQETQYF. CDR3 DNA sequence: TGTGCCACCAGCAGGGAGGGCCTACAAGAGACCCAGTACTTC.

The rearrangement links TRBV28 to TRBJ1-6; the D is unclear. V was clipped by 4 bases and J by 4 bases, with 5 bases between them. Germline V gene data show CDR1 as MDHEN and CDR2 as SYDVKM. The CDR3 consists of 13 residues. The DNA for the CDR3 is TGTGCCAGCAGTTCCCCTTATAATTCACCCCTCCACTTT. This codes for CASSSPYNSPLHF.

This clonotype came up many times. This chain links TRBV5-1 with TRBJ1-6, with TRBD1 matching 10 bases. CDR1 and CDR2 (germline): SGHRS, YFSETQ. V dropped 4 bases and J dropped 7; count of bases not matched to a gene: 11. The CDR3 sequence is 17 residues long. The CDR3 DNA follows: TGCGCCAGCAGCCAGAGGTCGGGGACAGGGGCCAATTCACCCCTCCACTTT. Translation gives CASSQRSGTGANSPLHF. The full variable domain, in which reference TRBV5-1 and TRBJ1-6 provide the parts outside the CDR3, is KAGVTQTPRYLIKTRGQQVTLSCSPISGHRSVSWYQQTPGQGLQFLFEYFSETQRNKGNFPGRFSGRQFSNSRSEMNVSTLELGDSALYLCASSQRSGTGANSPLHFGNGTRLTVT.

This clonotype was detected ten times or more. The chain links TRBV20-1 to TRBJ2-1; possibly TRBD1 for D (6 bases). V gave up 3 bases and J gave up 3 bases, with 15 bases separating them. Germline V CDR1 and CDR2: DFQATT, SNEGSKA (reference sequence). The CDR3 loop spans 15 amino acids. The CDR3 region is CSARGASALYNEQFF. The CDR3 region has the DNA TGCAGTGCTAGGGGGGCTTCCGCCCTCTACAATGAGCAGTTCTTC.

The table lists this clonotype with many counts. The chain uses TRBV3-1 and TRBJ2-3; perhaps D is TRBD1 or TRBD2 (5 bases each). The V end was cut by 9 bases, the J end by 1 base, with 11 bases between. CDR3 size: 13 residues. From germline, CDR1 is LGHDT and CDR2 YNNKEL (reference sequence). In nucleotides, the CDR3 is TGTGCCAGTTCGGGGACGGGCACAGATACGCAGTATTTT. Residues: CASSGTGTDTQYF.

This clonotype was seen repeatedly, ten times or more. The rearrangement joins TRBV20-1 to TRBJ2-7, with 7 bases fitting TRBD1. This CDR3 comprises 13 residues. Germline V CDR1 and CDR2: DFQATT, SNEGSKA (reference sequence). The junction had 6 bases not matched to a gene; V was cut back by 3 bases and J by 4 bases. Here the CDR3 DNA reads TGCAGTGCTAGGAGGGGGCTGGTATACGAGCAGTACTTC. It encodes CSARRGLVYEQYF.

The rearrangement links TRBV18 to TRBJ2-1, with TRBD2 identical over 7 bases. The germline gives CDR1 KGHSH, CDR2 LQKENI. The CDR3 has 15 residues. The J segment lost 8 bases and the V segment lost 3 bases, leaving 10 bases of the junction unmatched. The CDR3 protein is CASSPRVAGSDEQFF. CDR3 DNA: TGTGCCAGCTCACCCCGAGTAGCGGGTTCCGATGAGCAGTTCTTC.

This clonotype has just a few counts. V usage is TRBV30 and J usage is TRBJ1-2; D perhaps matches TRBD1 (5 bases). V gave up 0 bases and J gave up 8 bases, with 13 bases separating them. The CDR3 sequence is 13 residues long. The germline V gene encodes CDR1 GTSNPN and CDR2 SVGIG (reference sequence). For the CDR3, the DNA is TGTGCCTGGAGTGTAGGACACCTAGGGGGCTACACCTTC. Translation gives CAWSVGHLGGYTF.

The rearrangement uses TRBV6-5 and TRBJ1-2; D is uncertain. The V gene's germline CDR1 is MNHEY and CDR2 SVGAGI. CDR3 length: 12 amino acids. Trimming removed 9 bases at V and 2 bases at J, with 10 bases between. CDR3 loop: CASMGMNYGYTF. The CDR3 nucleotides read TGTGCCAGTATGGGGATGAACTATGGCTACACCTTC.